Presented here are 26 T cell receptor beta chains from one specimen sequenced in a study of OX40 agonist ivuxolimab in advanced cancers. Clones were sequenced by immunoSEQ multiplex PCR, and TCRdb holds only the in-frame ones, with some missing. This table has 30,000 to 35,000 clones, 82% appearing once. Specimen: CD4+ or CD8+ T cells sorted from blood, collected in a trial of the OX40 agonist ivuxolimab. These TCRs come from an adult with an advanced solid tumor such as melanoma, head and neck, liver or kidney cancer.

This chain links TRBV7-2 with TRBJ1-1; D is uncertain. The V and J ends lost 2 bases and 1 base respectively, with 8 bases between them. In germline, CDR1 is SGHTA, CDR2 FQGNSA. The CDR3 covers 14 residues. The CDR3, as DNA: TGTGCCAGCAGCTTACCAGGCGGGAACACTGAAGCTTTCTTT. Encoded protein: CASSLPGGNTEAFF.

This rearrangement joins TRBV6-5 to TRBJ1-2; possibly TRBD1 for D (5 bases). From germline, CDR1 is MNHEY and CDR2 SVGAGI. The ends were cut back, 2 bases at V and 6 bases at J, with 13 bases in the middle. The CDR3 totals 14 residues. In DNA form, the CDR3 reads TGTGCCAGCAGTTACGGCTCGGGGGGTAATGGCTACACCTTC. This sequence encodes CASSYGSGGNGYTF.

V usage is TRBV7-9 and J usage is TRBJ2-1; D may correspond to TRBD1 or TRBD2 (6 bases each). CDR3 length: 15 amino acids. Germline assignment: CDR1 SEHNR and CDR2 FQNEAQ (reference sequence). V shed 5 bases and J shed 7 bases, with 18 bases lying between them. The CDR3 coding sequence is TGTGCCAGCAGCAAGCCCGGGGGCTTGGGGAATGAGCAGTTCTTC. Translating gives CASSKPGGLGNEQFF.

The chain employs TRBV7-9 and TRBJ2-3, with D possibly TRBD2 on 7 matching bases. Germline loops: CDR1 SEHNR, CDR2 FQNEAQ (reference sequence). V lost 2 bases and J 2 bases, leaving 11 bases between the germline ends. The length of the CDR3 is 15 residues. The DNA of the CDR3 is TGTGCCAGCAGCTTAATGGCGGGGGCCACAGATACGCAGTATTTT. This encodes CASSLMAGATDTQYF.

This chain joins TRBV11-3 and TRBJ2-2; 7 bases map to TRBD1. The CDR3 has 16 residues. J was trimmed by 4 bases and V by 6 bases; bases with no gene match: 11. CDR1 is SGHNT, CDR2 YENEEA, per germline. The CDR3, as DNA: TGTGCCAGCAGTATTTCTACAGGGGCGGTCACCGGGGAGCTGTTTTTT. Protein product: CASSISTGAVTGELFF.

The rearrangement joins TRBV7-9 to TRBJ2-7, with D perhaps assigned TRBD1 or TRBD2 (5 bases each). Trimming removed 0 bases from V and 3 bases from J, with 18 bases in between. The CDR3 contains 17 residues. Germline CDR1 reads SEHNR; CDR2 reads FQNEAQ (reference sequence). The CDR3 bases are TGTGCCAGCAGCTTAGCGTTGAATCCTAGAGGGGTCTACGAGCAGTACTTC. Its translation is CASSLALNPRGVYEQYF.

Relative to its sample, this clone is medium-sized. Written as DNA, the CDR3 is TGTGCCAGCACTGACAGCCATAGCAATCAGCCCCAGCATTTT. Translated: CASTDSHSNQPQHF. The chain links TRBV2 to TRBJ1-5, with D perhaps TRBD1 (5 bases). V lost 7 bases and J 0 bases, leaving 10 bases between the germline ends. CDR1 and CDR2 from the germline V gene are SNHLY and FYNNEI. This CDR3 is built from 14 residues. Filled out from reference TRBV2 and TRBJ1-5, the complete variable domain reads EPEVTQTPSHQVTQMGQEVILRCVPISNHLYFYWYRQILGQKVEFLVSFYNNEISEKSEIFDDQFSVERPDGSNFTLKIRSTKLEDSAMYFCASTDSHSNQPQHFGDGTRLSIL.

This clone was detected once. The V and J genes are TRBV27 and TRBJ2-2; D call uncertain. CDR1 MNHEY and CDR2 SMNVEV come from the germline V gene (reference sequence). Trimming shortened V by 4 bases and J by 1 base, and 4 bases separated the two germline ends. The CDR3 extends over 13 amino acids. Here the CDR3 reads CASSSWNTGELFF. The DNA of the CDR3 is TGTGCCAGCAGTTCTTGGAACACCGGGGAGCTGTTTTTT.

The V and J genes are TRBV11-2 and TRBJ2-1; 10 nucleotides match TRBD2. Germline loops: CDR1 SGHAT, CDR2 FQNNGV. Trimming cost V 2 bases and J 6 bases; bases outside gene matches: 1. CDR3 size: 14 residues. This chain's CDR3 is CASSLSSGSNEQFF. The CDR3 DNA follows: TGTGCCAGCAGCTTATCTAGCGGGAGCAATGAGCAGTTCTTC.

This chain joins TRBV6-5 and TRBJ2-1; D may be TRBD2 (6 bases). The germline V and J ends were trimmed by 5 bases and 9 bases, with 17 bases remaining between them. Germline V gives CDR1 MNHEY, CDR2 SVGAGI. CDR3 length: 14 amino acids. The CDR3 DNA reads TGTGCCAGCAGTAGCCGGGACGCCGGGGGTGAGCAGTTCTTC. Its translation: CASSSRDAGGEQFF.

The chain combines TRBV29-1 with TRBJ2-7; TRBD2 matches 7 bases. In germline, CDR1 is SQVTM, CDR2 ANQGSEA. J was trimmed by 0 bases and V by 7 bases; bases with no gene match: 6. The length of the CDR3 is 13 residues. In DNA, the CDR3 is TGCAGCGCCTCTAGCGGATACTCCTACGAGCAGTACTTC. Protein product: CSASSGYSYEQYF.

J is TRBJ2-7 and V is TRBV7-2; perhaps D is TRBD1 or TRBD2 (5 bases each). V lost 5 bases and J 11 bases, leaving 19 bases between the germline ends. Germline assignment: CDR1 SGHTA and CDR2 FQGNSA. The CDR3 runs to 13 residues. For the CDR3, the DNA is TGTGCCAGCAGCCGGTCGCAGAGGGGAATAAAGTACTTC. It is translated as CASSRSQRGIKYF.

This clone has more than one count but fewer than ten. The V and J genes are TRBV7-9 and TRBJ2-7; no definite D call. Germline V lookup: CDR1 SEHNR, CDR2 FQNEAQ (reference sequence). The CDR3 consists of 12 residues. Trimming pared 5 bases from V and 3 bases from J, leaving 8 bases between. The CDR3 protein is CASSQQFYEQYF. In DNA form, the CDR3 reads TGTGCCAGCAGCCAACAATTCTACGAGCAGTACTTC.

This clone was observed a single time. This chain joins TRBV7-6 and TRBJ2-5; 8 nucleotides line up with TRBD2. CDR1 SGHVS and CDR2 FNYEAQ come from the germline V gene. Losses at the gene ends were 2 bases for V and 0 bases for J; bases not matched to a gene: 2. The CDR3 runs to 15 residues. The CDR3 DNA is TGTGCCAGCAGCTTACAGCGGGGGTACCAAGAGACCCAGTACTTC. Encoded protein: CASSLQRGYQETQYF.

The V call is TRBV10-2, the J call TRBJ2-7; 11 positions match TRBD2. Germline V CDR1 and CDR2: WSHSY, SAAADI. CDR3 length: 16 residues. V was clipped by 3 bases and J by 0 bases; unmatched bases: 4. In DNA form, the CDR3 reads TGCGCCAGCAGTGACCCCGGACTAGCGGGCTCCTACGAGCAGTACTTC. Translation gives CASSDPGLAGSYEQYF.

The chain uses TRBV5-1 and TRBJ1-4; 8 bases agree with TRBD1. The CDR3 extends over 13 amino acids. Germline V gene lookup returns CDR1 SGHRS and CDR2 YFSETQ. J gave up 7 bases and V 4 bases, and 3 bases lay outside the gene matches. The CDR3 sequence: CASSTGQGEKLFF. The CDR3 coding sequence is TGCGCCAGCAGCACTGGACAGGGTGAAAAACTGTTTTTT.

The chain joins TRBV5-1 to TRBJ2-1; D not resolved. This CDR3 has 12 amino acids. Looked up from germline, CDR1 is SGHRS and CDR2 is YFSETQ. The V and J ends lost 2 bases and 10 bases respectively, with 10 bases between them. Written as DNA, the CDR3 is TGCGCCAGCAGCTTAGGAGTTTACGAGCAGTTCTTC. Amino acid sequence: CASSLGVYEQFF.

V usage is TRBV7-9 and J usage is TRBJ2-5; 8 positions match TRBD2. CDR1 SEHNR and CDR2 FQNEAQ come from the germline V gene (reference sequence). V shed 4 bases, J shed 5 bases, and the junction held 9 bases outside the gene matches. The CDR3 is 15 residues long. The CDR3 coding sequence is TGTGCCAGCAGCTCCGGGACTCCGGGAGGGGAGACCCAGTACTTC. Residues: CASSSGTPGGETQYF.

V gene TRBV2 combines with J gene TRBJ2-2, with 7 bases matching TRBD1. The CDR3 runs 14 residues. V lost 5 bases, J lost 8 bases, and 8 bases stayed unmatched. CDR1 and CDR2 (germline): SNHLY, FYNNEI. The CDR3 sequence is CASSSQGSLGELFF. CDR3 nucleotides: TGTGCCAGCAGTTCACAGGGGTCATTGGGGGAGCTGTTTTTT.

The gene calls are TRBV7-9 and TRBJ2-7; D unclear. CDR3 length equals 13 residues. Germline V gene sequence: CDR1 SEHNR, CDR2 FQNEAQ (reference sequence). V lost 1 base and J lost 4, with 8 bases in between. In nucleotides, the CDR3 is TGTGCCAGCAGCTTAGGCGCTTGGTACGAGCAGTACTTC. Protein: CASSLGAWYEQYF.

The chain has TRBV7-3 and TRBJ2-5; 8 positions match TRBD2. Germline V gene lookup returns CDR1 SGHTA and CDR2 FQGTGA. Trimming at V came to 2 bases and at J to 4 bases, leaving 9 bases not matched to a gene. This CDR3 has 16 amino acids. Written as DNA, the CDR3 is TGTGCCAGCAGCTTATTAGGTAGCGGGGCGAGAGAGACCCAGTACTTC. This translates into CASSLLGSGARETQYF.

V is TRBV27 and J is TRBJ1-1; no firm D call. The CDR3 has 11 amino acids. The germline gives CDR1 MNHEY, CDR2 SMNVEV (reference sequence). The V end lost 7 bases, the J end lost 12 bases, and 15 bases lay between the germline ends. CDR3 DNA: TGTGCCAGCACCAGAGGAGGGTGGTCTTTCTTT. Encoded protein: CASTRGGWSFF.

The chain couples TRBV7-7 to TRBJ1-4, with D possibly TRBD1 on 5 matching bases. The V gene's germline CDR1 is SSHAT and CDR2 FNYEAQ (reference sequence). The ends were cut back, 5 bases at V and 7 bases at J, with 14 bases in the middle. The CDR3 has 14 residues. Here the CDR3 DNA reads TGTGCCAGCAGCCAGGCAGGGACCGGTGAAAAACTGTTTTTT. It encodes CASSQAGTGEKLFF. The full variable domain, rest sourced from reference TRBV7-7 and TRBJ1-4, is GAGVSQSPRYKVTKRGQDVTLRCDPISSHATLYWYQQALGQGPEFLTYFNYEAQPDKSGLPSDRFSAERPEGSISTLTIQRTEQRDSAMYRCASSQAGTGEKLFFGSGTQLSVL.

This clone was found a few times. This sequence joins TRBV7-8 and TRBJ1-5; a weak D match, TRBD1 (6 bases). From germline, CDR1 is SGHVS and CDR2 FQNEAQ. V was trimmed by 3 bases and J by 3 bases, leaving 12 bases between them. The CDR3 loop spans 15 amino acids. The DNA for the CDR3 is TGTGCCAGCAGCTTTTCCGGGGGCACCAATCAGCCCCAGCATTTT. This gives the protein CASSFSGGTNQPQHF. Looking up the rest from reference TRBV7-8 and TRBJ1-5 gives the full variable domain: GAGVSQSPRYKVAKRGQDVALRCDPISGHVSLFWYQQALGQGPEFLTYFQNEAQLDKSGLPSDRFFAERPEGSVSTLKIQRTQQEDSAVYLCASSFSGGTNQPQHFGDGTRLSIL.

CDR3 protein: CASSAMNSGNTIYF. CDR3 nucleotide sequence: TGCGCCAGCAGTGCTATGAACTCTGGAAACACCATATATTTT. The chain combines TRBV10-2 with TRBJ1-3; no definite D call. The germline V gene encodes CDR1 WSHSY and CDR2 SAAADI. The CDR3 contains 14 residues. V was clipped by 4 bases and J by 0 bases, with 7 bases between them.

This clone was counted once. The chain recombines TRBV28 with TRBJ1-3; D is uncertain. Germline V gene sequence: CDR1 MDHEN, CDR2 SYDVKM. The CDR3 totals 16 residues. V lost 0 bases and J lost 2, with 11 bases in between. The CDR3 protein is CASSLWGSGAGNTIYF. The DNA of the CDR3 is TGTGCCAGCAGTTTATGGGGGTCAGGAGCTGGAAACACCATATATTTT.